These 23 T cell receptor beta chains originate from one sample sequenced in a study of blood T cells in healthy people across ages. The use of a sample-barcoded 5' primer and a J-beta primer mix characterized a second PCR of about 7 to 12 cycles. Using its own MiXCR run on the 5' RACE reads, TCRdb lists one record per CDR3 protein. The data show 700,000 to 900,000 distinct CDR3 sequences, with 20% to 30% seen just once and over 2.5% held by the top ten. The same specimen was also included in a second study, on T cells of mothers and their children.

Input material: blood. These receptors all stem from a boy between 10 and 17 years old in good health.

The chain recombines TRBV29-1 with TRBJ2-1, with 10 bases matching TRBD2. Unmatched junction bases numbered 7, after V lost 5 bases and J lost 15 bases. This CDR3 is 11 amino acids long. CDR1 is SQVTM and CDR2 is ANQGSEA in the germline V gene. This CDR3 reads CSVNSGGLGFF. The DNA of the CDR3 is TGCAGCGTTAATAGCGGGGGGCTAGGGTTCTTC.

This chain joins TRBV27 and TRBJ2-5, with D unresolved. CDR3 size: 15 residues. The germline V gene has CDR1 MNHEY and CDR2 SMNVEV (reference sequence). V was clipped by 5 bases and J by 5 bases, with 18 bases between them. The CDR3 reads CASSPTRGVWETQYF. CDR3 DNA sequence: TGTGCCAGCAGTCCCACCCGAGGAGTATGGGAGACCCAGTACTTC.

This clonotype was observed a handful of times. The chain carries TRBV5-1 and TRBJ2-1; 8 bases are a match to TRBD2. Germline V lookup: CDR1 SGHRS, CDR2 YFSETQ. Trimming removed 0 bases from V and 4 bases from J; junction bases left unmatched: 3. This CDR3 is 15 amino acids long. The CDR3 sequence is CASSLGPSGYNEQFF. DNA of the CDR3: TGCGCCAGCAGCTTGGGGCCTAGCGGGTACAATGAGCAGTTCTTC.

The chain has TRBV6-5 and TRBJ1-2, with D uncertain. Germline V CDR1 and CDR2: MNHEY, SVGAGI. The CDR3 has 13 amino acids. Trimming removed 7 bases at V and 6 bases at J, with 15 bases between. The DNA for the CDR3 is TGTGCCAGCACCCGAGACGGGAGGAATGGCTACACCTTC. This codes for CASTRDGRNGYTF.

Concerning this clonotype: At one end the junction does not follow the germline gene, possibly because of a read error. The chain's CDR3 is CASSGTSGGEQYF. CDR3 sequence (DNA): TGTGCTAGCAGCGGGACCTCAGGGGGTGAGCAGTACTTC. The genes are TRBV9 and TRBJ2-7; either TRBD1 or TRBD2 may fit D (7 bases each). There are 13 residues in the CDR3. CDR1 is SGDLS and CDR2 is YYNGEE in the germline V gene.

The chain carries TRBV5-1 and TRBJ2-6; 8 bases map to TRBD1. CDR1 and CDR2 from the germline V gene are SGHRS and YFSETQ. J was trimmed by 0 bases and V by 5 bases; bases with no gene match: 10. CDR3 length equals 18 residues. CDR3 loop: CASSRTGPSTSGANVLTF. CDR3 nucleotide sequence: TGCGCCAGCAGTCGGACAGGGCCCTCGACCTCTGGGGCCAACGTCCTGACTTTC.

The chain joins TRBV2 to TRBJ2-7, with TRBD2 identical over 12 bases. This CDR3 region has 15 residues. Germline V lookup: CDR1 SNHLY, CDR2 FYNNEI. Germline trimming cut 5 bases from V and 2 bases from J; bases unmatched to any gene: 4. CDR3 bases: TGTGCCAGCAGTCTTAGGACTAGCGGGGCCTACGAGCAGTACTTC. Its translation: CASSLRTSGAYEQYF.

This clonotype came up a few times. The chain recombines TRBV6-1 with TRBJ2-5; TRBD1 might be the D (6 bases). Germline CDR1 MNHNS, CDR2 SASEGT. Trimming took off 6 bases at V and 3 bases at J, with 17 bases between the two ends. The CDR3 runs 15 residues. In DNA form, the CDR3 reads TGTGCCAGCAGATTCCAGGGGAAAGGGGAAGAGACCCAGTACTTC. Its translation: CASRFQGKGEETQYF.

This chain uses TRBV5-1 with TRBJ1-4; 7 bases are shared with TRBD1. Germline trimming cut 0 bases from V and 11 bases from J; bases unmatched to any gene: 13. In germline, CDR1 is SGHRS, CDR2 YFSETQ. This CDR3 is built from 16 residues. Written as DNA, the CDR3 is TGCGCCAGCAGCTTGGCCGTACAGGGGATAGTTAAGAAACTGTTTTTT. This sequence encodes CASSLAVQGIVKKLFF.

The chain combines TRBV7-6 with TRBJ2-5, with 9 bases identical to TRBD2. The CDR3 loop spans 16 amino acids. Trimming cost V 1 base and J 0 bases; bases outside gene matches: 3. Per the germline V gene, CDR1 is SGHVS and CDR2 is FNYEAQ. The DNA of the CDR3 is TGTGCCAGCAGCTTAGGTGCGGGGGGGAACCAAGAGACCCAGTACTTC. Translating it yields CASSLGAGGNQETQYF.

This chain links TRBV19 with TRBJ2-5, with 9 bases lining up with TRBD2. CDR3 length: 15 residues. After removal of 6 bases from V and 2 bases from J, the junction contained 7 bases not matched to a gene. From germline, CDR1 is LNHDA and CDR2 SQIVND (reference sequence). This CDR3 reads CASRPGLALQETQYF. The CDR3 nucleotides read TGTGCCAGTAGACCGGGACTAGCCTTGCAAGAGACCCAGTACTTC.

As DNA, the CDR3 is TGTGCCAGCAGGAAAGCACTCGCGAGGGCAGCTCCGGAGACCCAGTACTTC. This encodes CASRKALARAAPETQYF. This chain joins TRBV13 and TRBJ2-5, with D perhaps matching TRBD2 (5 bases). CDR1 is PRHDT and CDR2 is FYEKMQ in the germline V gene (reference sequence). The V gene lost 6 bases and the J gene lost 5 bases, with 25 bases spanning the gap. The CDR3 runs 17 residues.

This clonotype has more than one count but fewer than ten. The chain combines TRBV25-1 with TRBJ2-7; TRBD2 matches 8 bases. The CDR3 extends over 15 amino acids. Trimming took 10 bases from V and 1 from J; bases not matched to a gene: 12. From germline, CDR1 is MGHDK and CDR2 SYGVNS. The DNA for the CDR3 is TGTGCCACCGTGATGACGGGCGGGGGGTCCTACGAGCAGTACTTC. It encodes CATVMTGGGSYEQYF.

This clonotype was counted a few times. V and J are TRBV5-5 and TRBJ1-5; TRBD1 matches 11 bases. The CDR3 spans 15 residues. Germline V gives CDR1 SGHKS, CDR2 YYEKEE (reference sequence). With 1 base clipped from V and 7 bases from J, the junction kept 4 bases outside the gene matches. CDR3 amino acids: CASSLWDRGDQPQHF. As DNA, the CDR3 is TGTGCCAGCAGCTTGTGGGACAGGGGGGACCAGCCCCAGCATTTT.

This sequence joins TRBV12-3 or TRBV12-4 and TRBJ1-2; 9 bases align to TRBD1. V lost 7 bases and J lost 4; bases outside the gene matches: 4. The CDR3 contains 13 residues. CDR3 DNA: TGTGCCAGCACCCGGGACAGGGCCTATGGCTACACCTTC. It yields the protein CASTRDRAYGYTF.

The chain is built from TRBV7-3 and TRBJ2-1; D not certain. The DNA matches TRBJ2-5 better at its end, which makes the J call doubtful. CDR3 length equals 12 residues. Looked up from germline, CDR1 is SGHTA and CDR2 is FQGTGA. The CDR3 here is CASSSMVETQYF. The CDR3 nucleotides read TGTGCCAGCAGCTCGATGGTGGAGACCCAGTACTTC.

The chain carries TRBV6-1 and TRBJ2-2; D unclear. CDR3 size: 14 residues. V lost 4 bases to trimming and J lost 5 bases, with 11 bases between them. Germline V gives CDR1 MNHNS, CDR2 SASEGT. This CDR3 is CASSVTRGTGELFF. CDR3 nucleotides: TGTGCCAGCAGTGTAACCCGAGGTACCGGGGAGCTGTTTTTT.

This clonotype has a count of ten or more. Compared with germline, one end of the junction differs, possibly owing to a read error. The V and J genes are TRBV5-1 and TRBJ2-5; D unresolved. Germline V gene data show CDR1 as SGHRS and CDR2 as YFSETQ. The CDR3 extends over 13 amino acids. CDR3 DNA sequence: TGTGCCAGCAGCTTAACGTACCAAGAGACCCAGTACTTC. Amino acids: CASSLTYQETQYF.

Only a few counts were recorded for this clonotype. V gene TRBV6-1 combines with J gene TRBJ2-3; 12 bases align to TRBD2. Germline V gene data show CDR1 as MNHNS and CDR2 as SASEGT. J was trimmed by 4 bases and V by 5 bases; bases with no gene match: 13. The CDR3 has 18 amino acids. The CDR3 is CASSRLQASGGAADTQYF. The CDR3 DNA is TGTGCCAGCAGTCGATTACAAGCTAGCGGGGGGGCGGCAGATACGCAGTATTTT.

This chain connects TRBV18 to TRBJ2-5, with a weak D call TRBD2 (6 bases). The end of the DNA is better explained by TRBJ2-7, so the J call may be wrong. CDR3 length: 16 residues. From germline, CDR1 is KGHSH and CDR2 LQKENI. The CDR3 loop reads CASSPIPGTLTYEQYF. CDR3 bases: TGTGCCAGCTCACCGATCCCCGGGACTCTCACCTACGAGCAGTACTTC.

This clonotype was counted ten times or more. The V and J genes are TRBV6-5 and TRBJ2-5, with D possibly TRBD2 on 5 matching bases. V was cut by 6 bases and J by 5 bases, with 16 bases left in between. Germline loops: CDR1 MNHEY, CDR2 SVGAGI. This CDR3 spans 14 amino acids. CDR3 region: CASSPPGLGETQYF. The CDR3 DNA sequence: TGTGCCAGCAGCCCCCCGGGATTAGGGGAGACCCAGTACTTC.

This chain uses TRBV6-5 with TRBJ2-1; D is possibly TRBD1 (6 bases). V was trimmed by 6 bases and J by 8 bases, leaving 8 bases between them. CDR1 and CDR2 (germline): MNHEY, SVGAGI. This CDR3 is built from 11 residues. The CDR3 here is CASSRGDEQFF. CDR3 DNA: TGTGCCAGCAGCAGGGGTGATGAGCAGTTCTTC.

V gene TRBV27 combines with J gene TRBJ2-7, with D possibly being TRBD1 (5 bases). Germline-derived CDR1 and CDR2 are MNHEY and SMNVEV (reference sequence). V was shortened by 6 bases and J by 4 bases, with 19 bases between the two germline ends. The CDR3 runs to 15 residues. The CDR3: CASRKQAPLAYEQYF. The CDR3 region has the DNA TGTGCCAGCAGAAAACAGGCTCCGTTGGCGTACGAGCAGTACTTC.